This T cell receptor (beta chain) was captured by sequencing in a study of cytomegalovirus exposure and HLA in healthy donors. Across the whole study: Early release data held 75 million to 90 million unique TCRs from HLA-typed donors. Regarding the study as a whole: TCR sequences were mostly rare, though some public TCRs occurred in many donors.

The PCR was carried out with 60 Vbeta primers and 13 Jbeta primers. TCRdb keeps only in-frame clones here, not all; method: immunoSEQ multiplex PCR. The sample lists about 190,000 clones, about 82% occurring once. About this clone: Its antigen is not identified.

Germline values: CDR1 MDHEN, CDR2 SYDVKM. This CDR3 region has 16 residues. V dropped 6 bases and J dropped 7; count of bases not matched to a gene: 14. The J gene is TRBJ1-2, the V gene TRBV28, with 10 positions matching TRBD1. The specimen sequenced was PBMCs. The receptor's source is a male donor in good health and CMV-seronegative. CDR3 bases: TGTGCCAGCAGCCAAACAGCGACAGGGGGCGCGTTTGGCTACACCTTC. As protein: CASSQTATGGAFGYTF.